The sequence of this TCR beta chain was determined in a study of T cell clusters in autoimmune cytopenias. The CDR3 has 15 residues. Per the germline V gene, CDR1 is SGHNT and CDR2 is YYREEE (reference sequence). Each sample's input was about 250 ng genomic DNA, roughly 40,000 genome equivalents. TRB was amplified by touch-down multiplex PCR, primer pools A and B combined. TCRdb reanalyzed the multiplex PCR reads, giving one entry per CDR3 protein sequence and no DNA. This repertoire includes 5,800 or so distinct CDR3 sequences. V gene TRBV5-4 combines with J gene TRBJ2-3; TCRdb outputs TRBD2, but without DNA this stays unchecked. The specimen was peripheral blood. This clonotype was obtained from a human donor with an autoimmune cytopenia or autoimmune hepatitis (not recorded which). This CDR3 reads CASSPMGGTSDTQYF.